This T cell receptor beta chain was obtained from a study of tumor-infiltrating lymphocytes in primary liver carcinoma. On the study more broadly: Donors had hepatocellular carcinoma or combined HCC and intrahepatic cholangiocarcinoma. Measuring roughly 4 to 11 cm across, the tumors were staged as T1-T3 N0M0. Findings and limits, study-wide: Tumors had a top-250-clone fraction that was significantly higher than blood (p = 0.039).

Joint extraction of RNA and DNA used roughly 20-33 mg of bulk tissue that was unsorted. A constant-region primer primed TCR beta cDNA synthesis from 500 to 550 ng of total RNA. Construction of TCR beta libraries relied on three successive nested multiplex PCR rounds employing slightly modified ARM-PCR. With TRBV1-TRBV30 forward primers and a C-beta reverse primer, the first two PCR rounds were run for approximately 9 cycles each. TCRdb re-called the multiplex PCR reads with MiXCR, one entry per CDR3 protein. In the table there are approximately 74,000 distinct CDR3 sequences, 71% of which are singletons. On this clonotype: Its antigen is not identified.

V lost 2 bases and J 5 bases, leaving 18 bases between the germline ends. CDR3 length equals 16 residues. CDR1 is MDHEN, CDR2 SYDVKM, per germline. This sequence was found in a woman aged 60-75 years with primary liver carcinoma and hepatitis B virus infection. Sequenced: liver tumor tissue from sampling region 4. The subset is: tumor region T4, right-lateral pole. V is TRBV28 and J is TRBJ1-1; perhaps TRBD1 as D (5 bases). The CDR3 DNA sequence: TGTGCCAGCAGTTTACGTAGCGGTCGCGGGGGGACTGAAGCTTTCTTT. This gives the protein CASSLRSGRGGTEAFF.